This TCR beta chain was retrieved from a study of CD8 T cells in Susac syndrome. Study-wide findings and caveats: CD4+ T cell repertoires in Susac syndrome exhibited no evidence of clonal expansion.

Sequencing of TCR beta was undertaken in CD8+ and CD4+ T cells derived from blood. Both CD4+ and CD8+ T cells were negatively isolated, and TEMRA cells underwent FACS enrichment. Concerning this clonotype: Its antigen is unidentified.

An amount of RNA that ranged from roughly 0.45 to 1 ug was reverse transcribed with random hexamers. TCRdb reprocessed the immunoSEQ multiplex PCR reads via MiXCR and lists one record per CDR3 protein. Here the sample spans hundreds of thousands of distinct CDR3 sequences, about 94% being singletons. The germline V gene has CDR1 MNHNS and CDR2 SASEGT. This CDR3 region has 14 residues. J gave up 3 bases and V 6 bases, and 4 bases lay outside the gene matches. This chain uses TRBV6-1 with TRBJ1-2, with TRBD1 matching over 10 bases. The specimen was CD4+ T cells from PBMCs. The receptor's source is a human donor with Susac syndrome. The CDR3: CASRKTGGDYGYTF. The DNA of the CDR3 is TGTGCCAGCAGAAAGACAGGGGGCGACTATGGCTACACCTTC.